A selection of T cell receptor beta chains follows, all from one sample in a study of regulatory dendritic cells for organ transplantation. The protocol was immunoSEQ multiplex PCR, while the TCRdb copy is restricted to in-frame clones and leaves out a portion. The sample contains 20,000 to 25,000 clones, roughly 85% of which appear only once. Which antigens these TCRs recognize remains unknown. Source material: naive CD4+ T cells from blood cultured with regulatory dendritic cells. The receptors originated from a human donor in good health. Both conserved end residues are part of each CDR3. Fields, in order: J gene, D gene, clone size, V gene, CDR3 protein, CDR3 DNA. A D gene is named only where the DNA matches it firmly. Expanded clones get a size class; other rows say once, few or many, or leave the size out.

TRBJ2-3	-	-	TRBV5-4	CASSPDRITDTQYF	TGTGCCAGCAGCCCGGACAGAATCACAGATACGCAGTATTTT
TRBJ2-3	-	-	TRBV7-9	CASSRYTGSADTQYF	TGTGCCAGCAGCCGATATACAGGGTCCGCAGATACGCAGTATTTT
TRBJ2-1	-	-	TRBV29-1	CSVDDGVDEQFF	TGCAGCGTTGATGACGGGGTCGATGAGCAGTTCTTC
TRBJ1-5	-	few	TRBV6-5	CASSPGGGSQPQHF	TGTGCCAGCAGCCCCGGAGGGGGGAGCCAGCCCCAGCATTTT
TRBJ2-7	-	-	TRBV27	CASSLGKDADEQYF	TGTGCCAGCAGTTTGGGAAAAGATGCGGACGAGCAGTACTTC
TRBJ1-4	-	-	TRBV18	CASSPALRRDEKLFF	TGTGCCAGCTCACCTGCACTTAGAAGGGATGAAAAACTGTTTTTT
TRBJ2-3	-	-	TRBV18	CASSPGNPGTDTQYF	TGTGCCAGCTCACCAGGCAACCCGGGCACAGATACGCAGTATTTT
TRBJ2-6	TRBD1	-	TRBV29-1	CSPGTGVTGANVLTF	TGCAGCCCCGGGACAGGGGTGACTGGGGCCAACGTCCTGACTTTC
TRBJ1-4	-	-	TRBV18	CASSPWAGTFNEKLFF	TGTGCCAGCTCACCGTGGGCCGGGACCTTTAATGAAAAACTGTTTTTT
TRBJ1-1	-	-	TRBV27	CASSLREGVHTEAFF	TGTGCCAGCAGTTTAAGAGAGGGGGTTCACACTGAAGCTTTCTTT
TRBJ2-3	-	-	TRBV25-1	CASSESRGDTDTQYF	TGTGCCAGCAGTGAATCACGGGGTGACACAGATACGCAGTATTTT
TRBJ1-5	TRBD1	-	TRBV30	CAWSRDRGREQPQHF	TGTGCCTGGAGTAGGGACAGGGGGCGAGAGCAGCCCCAGCATTTT
TRBJ1-2	-	-	TRBV5-8	CASTSFRGAGGYTF	TGTGCCAGCACCTCTTTTCGAGGGGCCGGAGGCTACACCTTC
TRBJ2-7	TRBD2	-	TRBV7-2	CASSPPRRLAGASYEQYF	TGTGCCAGCAGCCCCCCCCGCCGCCTAGCGGGCGCGTCCTACGAGCAGTACTTC
TRBJ1-4	TRBD1	-	TRBV6-5	CASSRNDRGEKLFF	TGTGCCAGCAGCAGGAATGACAGGGGTGAAAAACTGTTTTTT
TRBJ2-7	-	-	TRBV29-1	CSVEVPTTGARTPYEQYF	TGCAGCGTTGAAGTTCCCACAACAGGAGCACGGACTCCGTACGAGCAGTACTTC
TRBJ1-2	-	-	TRBV11-2	CASSFYLGLGYGYTF	TGTGCCAGCAGCTTTTATTTGGGACTGGGATATGGCTACACCTTC
TRBJ2-1	TRBD2	-	TRBV7-2	CASSRSGGFYNEQFF	TGTGCCAGCAGCCGTAGCGGGGGATTTTACAATGAGCAGTTCTTC
TRBJ1-2	TRBD1	-	TRBV7-3	CASSFGTGGDGYTF	TGTGCCAGCAGCTTCGGGACAGGGGGCGATGGCTACACCTTC
TRBJ2-7	-	once	TRBV2	CASSARGREHEQYF	TGTGCCAGCAGTGCCAGGGGCAGGGAGCACGAGCAGTACTTC
TRBJ2-5	TRBD1	-	TRBV19	CASSIGLQGAGETQYF	TGTGCCAGTAGTATAGGGCTACAGGGGGCCGGGGAGACCCAGTACTTC
TRBJ1-2	-	few	TRBV7-2	CASSPKGHPYGYTF	TGTGCCAGCAGCCCGAAGGGGCACCCCTATGGCTACACCTTC
TRBJ2-7	-	once	TRBV30	CAWSVLTYEQYF	TGTGCCTGGAGTGTGCTCACTTACGAGCAGTACTTC
TRBJ2-3	TRBD1	-	TRBV14	CASVGTGGTDTQYF	TGTGCCAGCGTTGGGACAGGGGGCACAGATACGCAGTATTTT
TRBJ2-7	-	-	TRBV5-4	CASSLLDRALKEQYF	TGTGCCAGCAGCTTGCTGGACCGCGCACTTAAGGAGCAGTACTTC